This TCR beta chain was observed in a study of cytomegalovirus exposure and HLA in healthy donors. Germline lookup yields CDR1 SGDLS and CDR2 YYNGEE. This CDR3 contains 14 residues. The ends were cut back, 3 bases at V and 3 bases at J, with 11 bases in the middle. 13 Jbeta primers and 60 Vbeta primers were used for the PCR. Produced via immunoSEQ multiplex PCR; TCRdb's table is partial and in-frame only. The data show some 190,000 clones, roughly 82% seen once. The chain employs TRBV9 and TRBJ2-3; possibly TRBD1 for D (7 bases). The sequenced sample was PBMCs. The receptor comes from a man between 40 and 49 years old in good health and CMV-seronegative. CDR3 loop: CASSASGGTDTQYF. In DNA form, the CDR3 reads TGTGCCAGCAGCGCCTCAGGGGGGACAGATACGCAGTATTTT.